The clone carrying this T cell receptor beta chain was counted ten times or more. What it recognizes is unknown. V was pared by 5 bases and J by 2 bases, with 4 bases of the junction left unmatched. Germline CDR1 and CDR2: SGHTA and FQGNSA. CDR3 length: 14 residues. The data are from a study of response to subunit inactivated influenza vaccine. Study outcomes and limitations: With each seasonal influenza vaccination, the authors suggested, few new T cells are recruited.

TCRdb passed the RT-PCR reads through MiXCR, listing each CDR3 protein once. The data hold some 480,000 distinct CDR3 sequences, with approximately 9.9% observed a single time. This chain joins TRBV7-2 and TRBJ2-5, with 8 bases fitting TRBD1. This clonotype was obtained from a man aged 45-65 years who received an inactivated influenza vaccine. Here the sequenced sample was PBMCs from blood, taken 35 to 45 days after vaccination. CDR3 in DNA: TGTGCCAGCAGCCCGAGGACAGGGCAAGAGACCCAGTACTTC. This gives the protein CASSPRTGQETQYF.